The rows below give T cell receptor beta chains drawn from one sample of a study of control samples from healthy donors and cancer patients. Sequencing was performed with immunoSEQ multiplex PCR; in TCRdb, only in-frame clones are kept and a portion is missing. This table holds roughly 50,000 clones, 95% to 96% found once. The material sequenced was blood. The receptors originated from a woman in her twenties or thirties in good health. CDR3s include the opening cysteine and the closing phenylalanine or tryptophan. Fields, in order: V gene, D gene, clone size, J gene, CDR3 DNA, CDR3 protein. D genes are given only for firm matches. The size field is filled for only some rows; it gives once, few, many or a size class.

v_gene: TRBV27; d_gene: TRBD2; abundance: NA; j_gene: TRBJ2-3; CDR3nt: TGTGCCAGCAGTCCCTCGACTAGCGGAGATACGCAGTATTTT; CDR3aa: CASSPSTSGDTQYF
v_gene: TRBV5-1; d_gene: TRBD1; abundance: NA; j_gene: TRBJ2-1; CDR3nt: TGCGCCAGCAGTACAGGGGGCTTAGACAATGAGCAGTTCTTC; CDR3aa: CASSTGGLDNEQFF
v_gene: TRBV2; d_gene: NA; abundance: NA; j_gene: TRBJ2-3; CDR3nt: TGTGCCAGCAGGATGGGGCAGGGGGGAGATACGCAGTATTTT; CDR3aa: CASRMGQGGDTQYF
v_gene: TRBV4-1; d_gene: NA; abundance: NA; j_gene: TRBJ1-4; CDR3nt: TGCGCCAGCAGCGACCCGGGACAAAGCGAAAAACTGTTTTTT; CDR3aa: CASSDPGQSEKLFF
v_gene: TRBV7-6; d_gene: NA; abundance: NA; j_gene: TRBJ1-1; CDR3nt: TGTGCCAGCAGCGGGGGTGGGACTGAAGCTTTCTTT; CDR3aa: CASSGGGTEAFF
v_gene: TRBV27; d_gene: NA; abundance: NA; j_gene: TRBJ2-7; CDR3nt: TGTGCCAGCACTTGGAGGGTGGGCTACGAGCAGTACTTC; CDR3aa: CASTWRVGYEQYF
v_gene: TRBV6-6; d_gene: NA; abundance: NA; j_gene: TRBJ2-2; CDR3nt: TGTGCCAGCAGTTACGGGCTGACGAACACCGGGGAGCTGTTTTTT; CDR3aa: CASSYGLTNTGELFF
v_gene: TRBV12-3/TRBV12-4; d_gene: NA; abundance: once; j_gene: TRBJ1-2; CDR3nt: TGTGCCAGCAGGCGCGAGGCATATGGCTACACCTTC; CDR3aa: CASRREAYGYTF
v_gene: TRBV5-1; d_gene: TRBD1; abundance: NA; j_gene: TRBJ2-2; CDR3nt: TGCGCCAGCAGCTTTTTCCCGGGGACAGGGAACACCGGGGAGCTGTTTTTT; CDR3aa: CASSFFPGTGNTGELFF
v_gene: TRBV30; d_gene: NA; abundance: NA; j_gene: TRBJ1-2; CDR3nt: TGTGCCTGGAGTGTAACCAACTATGGCTACACCTTC; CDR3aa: CAWSVTNYGYTF
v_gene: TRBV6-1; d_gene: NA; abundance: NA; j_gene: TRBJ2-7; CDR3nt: TGTGCCAGCAGTGAAATGATGGAATACGAGCAGTACTTC; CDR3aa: CASSEMMEYEQYF
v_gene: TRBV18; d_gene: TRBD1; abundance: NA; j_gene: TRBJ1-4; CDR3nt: TGTGCCAGCTCACCAGGGACAGGGAGTGAAAAACTGTTTTTT; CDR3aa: CASSPGTGSEKLFF
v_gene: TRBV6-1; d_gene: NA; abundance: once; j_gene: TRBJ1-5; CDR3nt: TGTGCCAGCAGTGAAACCCCGGTAGGCAATCAGCCCCAGCATTTT; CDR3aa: CASSETPVGNQPQHF
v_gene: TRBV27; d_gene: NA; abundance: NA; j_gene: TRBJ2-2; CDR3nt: TGTGCCAGCAGTTTAGTCCAGGGAGTGACCACCGGGGAGCTGTTTTTT; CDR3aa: CASSLVQGVTTGELFF
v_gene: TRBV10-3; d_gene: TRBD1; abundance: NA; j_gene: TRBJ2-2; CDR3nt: TGTGCCGCCGGATCCGGGACAGGGGTTGTCGGGGAGCTGTTTTTT; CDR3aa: CAAGSGTGVVGELFF
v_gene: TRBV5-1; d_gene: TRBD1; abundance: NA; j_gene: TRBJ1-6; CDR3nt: TGCGCCAGCAGCACCGGGGACAGCAATAATTCACCCCTCCACTTT; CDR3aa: CASSTGDSNNSPLHF
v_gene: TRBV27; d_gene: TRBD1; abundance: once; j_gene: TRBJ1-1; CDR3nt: TGTGCCAGCAGTCACCCGGGACAGGAGAACACTGAAGCTTTCTTT; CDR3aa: CASSHPGQENTEAFF
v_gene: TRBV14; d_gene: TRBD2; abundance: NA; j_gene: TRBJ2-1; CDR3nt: TGTGCCAGCAGCCCAGGTCCGACTAGCGGGAGGTCTTTCTACAATGAGCAGTTCTTC; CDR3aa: CASSPGPTSGRSFYNEQFF
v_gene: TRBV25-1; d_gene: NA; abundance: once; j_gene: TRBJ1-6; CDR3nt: TGTGCCAGCAGGGGGGATTCACCCCTCCACTTT; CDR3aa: CASRGDSPLHF
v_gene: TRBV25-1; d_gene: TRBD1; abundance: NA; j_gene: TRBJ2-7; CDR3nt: TGTGCCAGCGTCTCCGGACAGGGGTCTCCCTACGAGCAGTACTTC; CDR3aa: CASVSGQGSPYEQYF
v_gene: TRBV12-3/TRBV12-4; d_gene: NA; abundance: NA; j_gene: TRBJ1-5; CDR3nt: TGTGCCAGCAGAACATCGGGCCAGCCCCAGCATTTT; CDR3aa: CASRTSGQPQHF
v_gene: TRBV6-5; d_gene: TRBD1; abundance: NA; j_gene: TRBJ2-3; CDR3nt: TGTGCCAGCAATCGGGACAGGGGAGGAGATACGCAGTATTTT; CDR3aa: CASNRDRGGDTQYF
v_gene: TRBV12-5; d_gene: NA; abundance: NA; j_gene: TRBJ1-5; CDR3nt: TGTGCTAGTGGCGATACGGGGTTTGGTGAGCCCCAGCATTTT; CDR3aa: CASGDTGFGEPQHF
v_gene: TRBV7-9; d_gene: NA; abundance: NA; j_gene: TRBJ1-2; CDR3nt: TGTGCCAGCAGCTTAGCGCTGACAGGCTATGGCTACACCTTC; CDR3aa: CASSLALTGYGYTF
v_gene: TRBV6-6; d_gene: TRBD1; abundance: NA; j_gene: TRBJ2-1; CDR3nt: TGTGCCAGCACCAGGGGGCTAGGCAATGAGCAGTTCTTC; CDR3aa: CASTRGLGNEQFF
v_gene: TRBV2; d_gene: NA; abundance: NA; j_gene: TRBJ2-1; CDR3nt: TGTGCCAGCAGTCTTGGTTCCTACAATGAGCAGTTCTTC; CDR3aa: CASSLGSYNEQFF
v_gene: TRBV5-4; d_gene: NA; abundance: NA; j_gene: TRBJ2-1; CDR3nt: TGTGCCAGCAGCTTGGTAGGGTCTAGCGAATACAATGAGCAGTTCTTC; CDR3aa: CASSLVGSSEYNEQFF
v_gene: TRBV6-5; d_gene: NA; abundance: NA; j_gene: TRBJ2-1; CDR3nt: TGTGCCAGCAGTTACTCTCCTGGATCGCTTGAGCAGTTCTTC; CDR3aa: CASSYSPGSLEQFF
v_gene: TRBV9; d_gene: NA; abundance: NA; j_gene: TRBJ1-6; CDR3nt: TGTGCCAGCAGCGCCGACGGCGGGGTGCATTCACCCCTCCACTTT; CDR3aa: CASSADGGVHSPLHF
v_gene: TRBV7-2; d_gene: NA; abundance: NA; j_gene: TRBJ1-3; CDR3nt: TGTGCCAGCAGCTTCTCCCCAGGGGTGGGGAACACCATATATTTT; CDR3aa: CASSFSPGVGNTIYF
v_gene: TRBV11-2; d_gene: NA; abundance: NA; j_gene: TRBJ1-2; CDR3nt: TGTGCCAGCAGCTTAGGACAGGATCAGAGGTACACCTTC; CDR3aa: CASSLGQDQRYTF
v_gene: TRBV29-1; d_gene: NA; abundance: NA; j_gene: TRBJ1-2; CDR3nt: TGCAGCGTCCCAAGTGGGACAACTTCACCCTATGGCTACACCTTC; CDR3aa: CSVPSGTTSPYGYTF
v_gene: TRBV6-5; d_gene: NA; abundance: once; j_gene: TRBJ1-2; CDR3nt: TGTGCCAGCAGTTACTCGAGGGGACTTAACTATGGCTACACCTTC; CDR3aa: CASSYSRGLNYGYTF
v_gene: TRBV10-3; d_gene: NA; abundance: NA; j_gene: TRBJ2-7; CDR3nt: TGTGCCATCAGGGAAGCAGGGGCCTACGAGCAGTACTTC; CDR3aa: CAIREAGAYEQYF
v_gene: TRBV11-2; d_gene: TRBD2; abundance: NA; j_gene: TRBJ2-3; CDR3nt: TGTGCCAGCAGCTTAGATTTTGCGGGAGAATGGACAGATACGCAGTATTTT; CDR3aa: CASSLDFAGEWTDTQYF
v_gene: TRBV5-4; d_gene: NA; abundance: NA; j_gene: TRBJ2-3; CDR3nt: TGTGCCAGCAGCTTGATGGAGGGATCCACAGATACGCAGTATTTT; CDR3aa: CASSLMEGSTDTQYF
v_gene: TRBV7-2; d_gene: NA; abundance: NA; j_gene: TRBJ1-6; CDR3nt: TGTGCCAGCAGCGTAAACAGGGTTTGGCCCCTCCACTTT; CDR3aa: CASSVNRVWPLHF